This T cell receptor (beta chain) was recovered during a study of blood T cells in healthy people across ages. Across the whole study: With template switching, about one barcoded beta molecule was captured per two T cells. Study-level results: The unsorted PBMCs prevented any conclusive comparison of naive versus antigen-experienced cells.

Regarding this clonotype: Antigen: not known.

Germline-derived CDR1 and CDR2 are LNHNV and YYDKDF (reference sequence). Trimming removed 2 bases from V and 3 bases from J; junction bases left unmatched: 5. This CDR3 has 16 amino acids. With a J-beta primer mix and a sample-barcoded 5' primer, a second PCR ran about 7 to 12 cycles. TCRdb re-called the 5' RACE reads with MiXCR, one entry per CDR3 protein. The sample yields hundreds of thousands of distinct CDR3 sequences, around two thirds seen once. This clonotype originated in a man aged 30 to 45 in good health. Sequenced sample: blood. This sequence joins TRBV15 and TRBJ2-7, with 12 nucleotides matching TRBD2. Written as DNA, the CDR3 is TGTGCCACCAGCAGACCACTAGCGGGGGGAAGCTACGAGCAGTACTTC. It translates to CATSRPLAGGSYEQYF.